The clone carrying this T cell receptor beta chain has at least ten counts. This entry comes from a study of blood T cell repertoires in COVID-19. The wider study: PBMCs, B-cell-depleted T cells, or T cells were the source of the cDNA or gDNA that made up the material.

In the original processing: Researchers report that nucleated cell counts were estimated from reference gene primer amplification. Only in-frame clones appear in the TCRdb table, and some are missing; sequencing was by immunoSEQ multiplex PCR. That table is the source of V, J and clone size, and D and trimming were worked out from the DNA. Among about 300,000 clones listed, around 84% were seen once. The CDR3 covers 15 residues. Sequenced material: peripheral blood. This chain connects TRBV21-1 to TRBJ2-3; the table gives TRBD1 as D, unverified against the DNA. TRBV21-1 is assigned pseudogene status. The receptor was isolated from a man in his 70s with acute or convalescent COVID-19. For the CDR3, the DNA is TGTGCCAGCAGCAAAGAAGGGGAAACCCCAGATACGCAGTATTTT. It specifies CASSKEGETPDTQYF.